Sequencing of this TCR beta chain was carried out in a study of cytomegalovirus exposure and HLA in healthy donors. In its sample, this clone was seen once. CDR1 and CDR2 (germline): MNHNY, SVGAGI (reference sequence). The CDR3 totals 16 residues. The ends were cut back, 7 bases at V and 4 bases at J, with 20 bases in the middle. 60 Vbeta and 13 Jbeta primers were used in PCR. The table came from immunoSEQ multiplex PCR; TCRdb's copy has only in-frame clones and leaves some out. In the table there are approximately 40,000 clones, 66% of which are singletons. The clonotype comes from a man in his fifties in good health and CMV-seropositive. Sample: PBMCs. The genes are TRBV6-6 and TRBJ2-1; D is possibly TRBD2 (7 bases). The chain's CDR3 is CASNLGGAGGYNEQFF. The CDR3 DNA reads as TGTGCCAGCAATTTAGGGGGGGCCGGAGGATACAATGAGCAGTTCTTC.